Below are 21 T cell receptor beta chains sequenced from a single sample in a study of T cells after yellow fever vaccination. Using its own MiXCR run on the 5' RACE reads, TCRdb lists one record per CDR3 protein. This sample has around 610,000 distinct CDR3 sequences, with less than 15% found just once. This specimen was PBMCs, taken on the day of the yellow fever booster vaccination. The receptors derive from a man aged 25 to 40 who received the YFV17D yellow fever vaccine.

The rearrangement uses TRBV18 and TRBJ2-7; D is unclear. In germline, CDR1 is KGHSH, CDR2 LQKENI. V gave up 3 bases and J gave up 2 bases, with 11 bases separating them. The CDR3 has 14 amino acids. The CDR3 loop is CASSPRSVAYEQYF. As DNA, the CDR3 is TGTGCCAGCTCACCTCGCTCGGTGGCCTACGAGCAGTACTTC.

V and J are TRBV6-6 and TRBJ2-4; perhaps D is TRBD1 or TRBD2 (5 bases each). Germline CDR1 and CDR2: MNHNY and SVGAGI (reference sequence). CDR3 length: 13 residues. V lost 5 bases, J lost 5 bases, and 10 bases lay in between. CDR3 sequence: CASSPGGENIQYF. CDR3 bases: TGTGCCAGCAGTCCTGGGGGAGAAAACATTCAGTACTTC.

The V and J genes are TRBV19 and TRBJ1-4; TRBD1 agrees at 8 bases. V gave up 0 bases and J gave up 7 bases; unmatched junction bases: 1. The CDR3 loop spans 14 amino acids. Germline V lookup: CDR1 LNHDA, CDR2 SQIVND (reference sequence). CDR3 amino acids: CASSIDRGLEKLFF. CDR3 nucleotides: TGTGCCAGTAGTATAGACAGGGGGCTTGAAAAACTGTTTTTT.

This clonotype was seen many times. V is TRBV11-2 and J is TRBJ1-1; tentative D call: TRBD1 (5 bases). Trimming shortened V by 1 base and J by 5 bases, and 14 bases separated the two germline ends. There are 15 residues in the CDR3. Germline V gene lookup returns CDR1 SGHAT and CDR2 FQNNGV. As DNA, the CDR3 is TGTGCCAGCAGCTTAGCTGAGACAGCGGGGACTGAAGCTTTCTTT. Protein product: CASSLAETAGTEAFF.

This clonotype was counted only a few times. The chain employs TRBV5-1 and TRBJ2-3, with 9 nucleotides matching TRBD2. Trimming at V came to 1 base and at J to 5 bases, leaving 8 bases not matched to a gene. Germline V gene sequence: CDR1 SGHRS, CDR2 YFSETQ. CDR3 length equals 16 residues. The DNA of the CDR3 is TGCGCCAGCAGCTTGATGCGCGGGAGGGCCGGAGATACGCAGTATTTT. Its protein is CASSLMRGRAGDTQYF.

This clonotype has more than one count but fewer than ten. The chain combines TRBV7-6 with TRBJ2-7; TRBD2 aligns across 7 bases. The J segment lost 5 bases and the V segment lost 3 bases, leaving 7 bases of the junction unmatched. Germline values: CDR1 SGHVS, CDR2 FNYEAQ. The CDR3 has 14 residues. CDR3 in DNA: TGTGCCAGCAGCTTCCCGGGACTACTAGACGAGCAGTACTTC. Translating gives CASSFPGLLDEQYF.

This clonotype was seen only a few times. J is TRBJ2-2 and V is TRBV25-1; 8 bases are a match to TRBD1. Trimming took 6 bases from V and 4 from J; bases not matched to a gene: 13. The CDR3 contains 17 residues. Germline CDR1 is MGHDK and CDR2 is SYGVNS. Here the CDR3 reads CASSLSTGQGVTGELFF. CDR3 nucleotides: TGTGCCAGCAGCTTGTCTACTGGACAGGGCGTCACCGGGGAGCTGTTTTTT.

The V gene is TRBV7-2, the J gene TRBJ2-7; either TRBD1 or TRBD2 may supply D (5 bases each). V shed 4 bases and J shed 2 bases, with 12 bases lying between them. The CDR3 sequence is 14 residues long. Per the germline V gene, CDR1 is SGHTA and CDR2 is FQGNSA. This CDR3 reads CASSSWDGTYEQYF. The CDR3 nucleotides are TGTGCCAGCAGCTCCTGGGACGGGACCTACGAGCAGTACTTC.

In this sample, this clonotype turned up a few times. This chain uses TRBV7-9 with TRBJ2-7; D tentatively reads TRBD1 or TRBD2 (5 bases each). The length of the CDR3 is 14 residues. Germline CDR1 is SEHNR and CDR2 is FQNEAQ (reference sequence). V lost 5 bases and J lost 3, with 14 bases in between. Written as DNA, the CDR3 is TGTGCCAGCAGCGTCGACAGAGGGCACTACGAGCAGTACTTC. Residues: CASSVDRGHYEQYF.

This clonotype was counted many times. The CDR3 nucleotides are TGCAGTGCTGCGGGGGGCAGGGGGTCCGGGGAGCTGTTTTTT. Translating gives CSAAGGRGSGELFF. V and J are TRBV20-1 and TRBJ2-2; D possibly corresponds to TRBD2 (8 bases). The CDR3 has 14 residues. Trimming left V 5 bases short and J 6 bases short, with 16 bases between. Germline V lookup: CDR1 DFQATT, CDR2 SNEGSKA (reference sequence).

The chain employs TRBV6-1 and TRBJ1-6, with D perhaps matching TRBD1 (5 bases). Germline V gene sequence: CDR1 MNHNS, CDR2 SASEGT. Trimming shortened V by 6 bases and J by 7 bases, and 16 bases separated the two germline ends. The CDR3 sequence is 15 residues long. CDR3 bases: TGTGCCAGCAGCCCTACCCGTCAGGGAAATTCACCCCTCCACTTT. Translating gives CASSPTRQGNSPLHF.

This chain joins TRBV7-8 and TRBJ2-3; possible D gene TRBD2, 5 bases. Per the germline V gene, CDR1 is SGHVS and CDR2 is FQNEAQ. V was clipped by 0 bases and J by 15 bases, with 16 bases between them. The CDR3 extends over 13 amino acids. The CDR3 protein is CASSLAGERRVYF. The CDR3 DNA is TGTGCCAGCAGCTTAGCCGGGGAACGTCGGGTATATTTT.

This clonotype was counted at least ten times. The rearrangement links TRBV4-3 to TRBJ2-7; D is perhaps TRBD2 (5 bases). This CDR3 region has 16 residues. Germline V lookup: CDR1 LGHNA, CDR2 YSLEER. The V end lost 0 bases, the J end lost 0 bases, and 12 bases lay between the germline ends. The CDR3 nucleotides are TGCGCCAGCAGCCAAGATAGAGGCGGGCACTCCTACGAGCAGTACTTC. Its translation is CASSQDRGGHSYEQYF.

This clonotype was seen ten or more times. The chain has TRBV7-2 and TRBJ2-3, with no clear D. This CDR3 is 15 amino acids long. Trimming pared 1 base from V and 3 bases from J, leaving 11 bases between. From germline, CDR1 is SGHTA and CDR2 FQGNSA. The CDR3 region is CASSLEPPMTDTQYF. The CDR3 region has the DNA TGTGCCAGCAGCTTAGAACCCCCTATGACAGATACGCAGTATTTT.

V gene TRBV3-1 combines with J gene TRBJ2-1; 7 bases line up with TRBD1. The V gene end was trimmed by 3 bases and the J gene end by 6 bases; junction bases not matched to a gene: 2. This CDR3 is 13 amino acids long. Per the germline V gene, CDR1 is LGHDT and CDR2 is YNNKEL (reference sequence). The CDR3 region is CASSQDRFNEQFF. Written as DNA, the CDR3 is TGTGCCAGCAGCCAGGACAGGTTCAATGAGCAGTTCTTC.

The rearrangement uses TRBV6-5 and TRBJ1-5; perhaps TRBD1 as D (5 bases). Looked up from germline, CDR1 is MNHEY and CDR2 is SVGAGI. V was trimmed by 4 bases and J by 5 bases, leaving 12 bases between them. The CDR3 loop spans 14 amino acids. CDR3 DNA: TGTGCCAGCAGTTTGGAGCAGGGCGATCAGCCCCAGCATTTT. Translated, it gives CASSLEQGDQPQHF.

This clonotype was observed a handful of times. The chain uses TRBV7-2 and TRBJ2-5; 8 bases are a match to TRBD2. Per the germline V gene, CDR1 is SGHTA and CDR2 is FQGNSA. J lost 9 bases, V lost 7 bases, and 10 bases had no gene match. The CDR3 loop spans 13 amino acids. The CDR3 is CASNPPGGGAQYF. In DNA form, the CDR3 reads TGTGCCAGCAACCCCCCGGGGGGGGGTGCCCAGTACTTC. Combining the CDR3 with reference TRBV7-2 and TRBJ2-5 gives the whole variable domain GAGVSQSPSNKVTEKGKDVELRCDPISGHTALYWYRQSLGQGLEFLIYFQGNSAPDKSGLPSDRFSAERTGGSVSTLTIQRTQQEDSAVYLCASNPPGGGAQYFGPGTRLLVL.

This clonotype was detected a few times. The CDR3 coding sequence is TGTGCCAGCAGCCAGGGACAGCCTAGCAATCAGCCCCAGCATTTT. Translated: CASSQGQPSNQPQHF. The chain recombines TRBV7-9 with TRBJ1-5, with 7 bases that match TRBD1. This CDR3 spans 15 amino acids. CDR1 and CDR2 (germline): SEHNR, FQNEAQ (reference sequence). Losses at the gene ends were 5 bases for V and 0 bases for J; bases not matched to a gene: 4.

This clonotype was seen a handful of times. This chain uses TRBV29-1 with TRBJ2-1, with 7 positions matching TRBD2. CDR3 length: 16 residues. Germline CDR1 reads SQVTM; CDR2 reads ANQGSEA. Trimming removed 8 bases from V and 4 bases from J; junction bases left unmatched: 17. The CDR3 sequence: CSLLGLADTEYNEQFF. For the CDR3, the DNA is TGCAGCCTCCTCGGCCTAGCGGATACGGAATACAATGAGCAGTTCTTC.

The V call is TRBV5-6, the J call TRBJ2-3; 8 bases fit TRBD1. After removal of 1 base from V and 4 bases from J, the junction contained 8 bases not matched to a gene. This CDR3 has 16 amino acids. Looked up from germline, CDR1 is SGHDT and CDR2 is YYEEEE. The CDR3 loop is CASSLFWTGPADTQYF. The CDR3 nucleotides read TGTGCCAGCAGCTTGTTCTGGACAGGGCCCGCAGATACGCAGTATTTT.

This clonotype was counted a few times. The chain carries TRBV7-2 and TRBJ1-3; the D is unclear. The germline CDR1 and CDR2 sequences are SGHTA and FQGNSA. The CDR3 is made up of 13 amino acids. Trimming removed 5 bases at V and 4 bases at J, with 9 bases between. Here the CDR3 reads CASSQTRGNTIYF. The CDR3 DNA reads as TGTGCCAGCAGCCAAACCAGGGGAAACACCATATATTTT.